This T cell receptor beta chain was captured in a study of T cell repertoires and HLA-DP antigens. Using immunoSEQ multiplex PCR, the repertoire was profiled, and TCRdb retains in-frame clones only, with some absent. The sample comprises 85,000 to 90,000 clones, approximately 89% of which are singletons, and about 1.7% rests with the top ten. The J segment lost 6 bases and the V segment lost 6 bases, leaving 9 bases of the junction unmatched. The germline V gene has CDR1 SGHRS and CDR2 YFSETQ. CDR3 length: 15 amino acids. Concerning this clone itself: Its specificity is unknown.

The sequenced material came from CD4+ T cells from PBMCs. This receptor was identified in a man between 50 and 59 years old in good health and CMV-seronegative. The V and J genes are TRBV5-1 and TRBJ2-2, with TRBD2 matching 9 bases. The CDR3 loop is CASTLIAGVAGELFF. CDR3 DNA sequence: TGCGCCAGCACCCTAATAGCGGGAGTTGCCGGGGAGCTGTTTTTT. Variable domain in full (rest from reference TRBV5-1 and TRBJ2-2): KAGVTQTPRYLIKTRGQQVTLSCSPISGHRSVSWYQQTPGQGLQFLFEYFSETQRNKGNFPGRFSGRQFSNSRSEMNVSTLELGDSALYLCASTLIAGVAGELFFGEGSRLTVL.